These T cell receptor beta chains were read from a single sample in a study of spatial heterogeneity in lung cancer. Each CDR3 protein gets one entry after TCRdb re-called the 5' RACE reads with MiXCR. Among some 10,000 distinct CDR3 sequences listed, roughly 12% were seen once. The specimen was lung tumor tissue, collected at surgery. The receptors were gathered from a male donor with early-stage non-small cell lung cancer. The CDR3 runs from the conserved cysteine through the conserved F or W. A D gene is named only where the DNA matches it firmly. Where a row states a size, it is once, few, many or the class of an expanded clone; other rows omit it.

J gene | clone size | V gene | D gene | CDR3 protein | CDR3 DNA
TRBJ2-5 | many | TRBV12-3/TRBV12-4 | TRBD1 | CASSPSHRGVGTQYF | TGTGCCAGCAGTCCCTCCCACAGGGGGGTTGGGACCCAGTACTTC
TRBJ2-3 | many | TRBV20-1 | TRBD2 | CSAGPPSRGKDTQYF | TGCAGTGCAGGTCCTCCCTCGCGGGGGAAGGATACGCAGTATTTT
TRBJ1-6 | NA | TRBV5-1 | TRBD1 | CASSIGTGPYSPLHF | TGCGCCAGCAGCATCGGGACAGGGCCCTATTCACCCCTCCACTTT
TRBJ2-7 | many | TRBV6-5 | TRBD1 | CASSRDRGYEQYF | TGTGCCAGCAGCCGGGACAGGGGCTACGAGCAGTACTTC
TRBJ1-1 | NA | TRBV7-9 | NA | CASIPWGSGNTEAFF | TGTGCCAGCATACCCTGGGGCAGTGGGAACACTGAAGCTTTCTTT
TRBJ1-2 | few | TRBV28 | TRBD1 | CASSLYQGAYGYTF | TGTGCCAGCAGTTTATACCAGGGGGCCTATGGCTACACCTTC
TRBJ1-5 | NA | TRBV27 | NA | CASSEGGSGPQHF | TGTGCCAGCAGCGAAGGGGGTTCGGGGCCCCAGCATTTT
TRBJ2-1 | NA | TRBV28 | NA | CASSLGQSEQFF | TGTGCCAGCAGTTTGGGCCAGAGCGAGCAGTTCTTC
TRBJ1-3 | few | TRBV7-2 | NA | CASSTRQRGNTIYF | TGTGCCAGCAGCACCCGACAGAGAGGAAACACCATATATTTT
TRBJ2-7 | medium-sized | TRBV29-1 | TRBD1 | CSVSGGLEASYEQYF | TGCAGCGTCTCAGGGGGCCTCGAAGCCTCCTACGAGCAGTACTTC
TRBJ1-6 | NA | TRBV7-2 | NA | CASSLGGWEDTSPLHF | TGTGCCAGCAGCTTAGGAGGTTGGGAAGACACTTCACCCCTCCACTTT
TRBJ2-2 | many | TRBV10-3 | TRBD1 | CAISDDGTGGAMAGELFF | TGTGCCATCAGTGATGATGGGACAGGGGGCGCAATGGCCGGGGAGCTGTTTTTT
TRBJ1-6 | few | TRBV5-1 | NA | CASSITGLDSPLHF | TGCGCCAGCAGCATTACAGGGTTAGATTCACCCCTCCACTTT
TRBJ2-7 | few | TRBV4-3 | NA | CASSHAPDEVKQYF | TGCGCCAGCAGCCACGCTCCTGATGAGGTCAAGCAGTACTTC
TRBJ2-7 | few | TRBV5-1 | TRBD1 | CASSLTGGINSPYEQYF | TGCGCCAGCAGCTTGACAGGGGGAATTAACTCACCCTACGAGCAGTACTTC
TRBJ2-5 | few | TRBV7-2 | TRBD1 | CASSLDRGRETQYF | TGTGCCAGCAGCTTAGACAGGGGGCGAGAGACCCAGTACTTC
TRBJ1-6 | NA | TRBV20-1 | TRBD1 | CSADGQGSSPLHF | TGCAGTGCTGACGGACAGGGAAGTTCACCCCTCCACTTT
TRBJ2-1 | NA | TRBV13 | TRBD2 | CASSSQRGPNEQFF | TGTGCCAGCAGCTCCCAGCGGGGTCCAAATGAGCAGTTCTTC
TRBJ1-6 | NA | TRBV7-8 | NA | CASSLRDTSYNSPLHF | TGTGCCAGCAGCTTACGGGACACCTCCTATAATTCACCCCTCCACTTT
TRBJ1-3 | once | TRBV27 | NA | CASSPFAGGVNTIYF | TGTGCCAGCAGTCCTTTTGCGGGAGGCGTAAACACCATATATTTT
TRBJ2-5 | few | TRBV3-1 | NA | CASSQEMGVGETQYF | TGTGCCAGCAGCCAAGAGATGGGGGTTGGGGAGACCCAGTACTTC
TRBJ2-3 | NA | TRBV7-2 | NA | CASSIGGSGNTQYF | TGTGCCAGCAGCATAGGAGGGTCAGGGAATACGCAGTATTTT
TRBJ2-3 | NA | TRBV7-2 | TRBD2 | CASSRGLAGGQVDTQYF | TGTGCCAGCAGCAGAGGGCTAGCGGGGGGCCAGGTGGATACGCAGTATTTT
TRBJ2-5 | NA | TRBV29-1 | TRBD1 | CSALDRGYQETQYF | TGCAGCGCATTGGACAGGGGGTACCAAGAGACCCAGTACTTC
TRBJ1-6 | few | TRBV20-1 | NA | CSARERTVNSPLHF | TGCAGTGCTAGAGAGAGGACGGTTAATTCACCCCTCCACTTT
TRBJ1-1 | once | TRBV4-1 | NA | CASSQDMGRGPGSTEAFF | TGCGCCAGCAGCCAAGATATGGGACGGGGACCTGGAAGCACTGAAGCTTTCTTT
TRBJ2-5 | NA | TRBV29-1 | TRBD1 | CSVEDRQGWENQETQYF | TGCAGCGTTGAAGATCGACAGGGTTGGGAGAACCAAGAGACCCAGTACTTC
TRBJ2-1 | many | TRBV20-1 | NA | CSARDVGTSSYNEQFF | TGCAGTGCTAGAGATGTGGGCACGAGCTCCTACAATGAGCAGTTCTTC
TRBJ1-2 | once | TRBV20-1 | NA | CSWENGYTF | TGCAGTTGGGAAAATGGCTACACCTTC